The 6 T cell receptor beta chains in this list originate from one sample, sequenced in a study of blood T cell repertoires in COVID-19. TCRdb keeps only in-frame clones here, not all; method: immunoSEQ multiplex PCR. The table records 150,000 to 180,000 clones, nearly 80% of them present only once. Sequencing was done on a sample of peripheral blood. These receptors were taken from an older man with acute or convalescent COVID-19.

This clone has just a few counts. The chain links TRBV9 to TRBJ2-1, with D hard to call. The ends were cut back, 0 bases at V and 7 bases at J, with 14 bases in the middle. The CDR3 is 15 amino acids. Germline V gene data show CDR1 as SGDLS and CDR2 as YYNGEE. CDR3 nucleotide sequence: TGTGCCAGCAGCGTAGGTGCTACCCCGCGGAATGAGCAGTTCTTC. Amino acid sequence: CASSVGATPRNEQFF.

CDR3 amino acids: CATGSGTGELFF. DNA of the CDR3: TGTGCCACCGGTAGTGGCACCGGGGAGCTGTTTTTT. The rearrangement joins TRBV24-1 to TRBJ2-2; D is undetermined. The CDR3 runs 12 residues. Trimming removed 9 bases from V and 4 bases from J, with 8 bases in between. CDR1 and CDR2 (germline): KGHDR, SFDVKD.

The chain has TRBV2 and TRBJ2-2; D perhaps matches TRBD1 (6 bases). Looked up from germline, CDR1 is SNHLY and CDR2 is FYNNEI. The CDR3 contains 15 residues. V was trimmed by 6 bases and J by 1 base, leaving 12 bases between them. Here the CDR3 DNA reads TGTGCCAGCAGGTTCGGCAGGGGGAACACCGGGGAGCTGTTTTTT. Translated, it gives CASRFGRGNTGELFF.

This chain joins TRBV3-1 (or the pseudogene TRBV3-2) and TRBJ2-5; D call uncertain. Trimming removed 0 bases from V and 5 bases from J, with 7 bases in between. The CDR3 is 13 amino acids. Germline values: CDR1 LGHDT, CDR2 YNNKEL (reference sequence). The CDR3: CASSQEARETQYF. The CDR3 DNA follows: TGTGCCAGCAGCCAAGAGGCGAGGGAGACCCAGTACTTC.

The V gene is TRBV7-2, the J gene TRBJ1-1, with D tentatively TRBD1 (6 bases). The CDR3 sequence is 14 residues long. Germline loops: CDR1 SGHTA, CDR2 FQGNSA. The V and J ends lost 3 bases and 4 bases respectively, with 12 bases between them. The DNA of the CDR3 is TGTGCCAGCAGCTTTGGTGCAGGGGCCACTGAAGCTTTCTTT. It specifies CASSFGAGATEAFF.

The chain carries TRBV20-1 and TRBJ2-7; D gene unclear. The germline gives CDR1 DFQATT, CDR2 SNEGSKA (reference sequence). The V end lost 6 bases, the J end lost 7 bases, and 13 bases lay between the germline ends. The length of the CDR3 is 11 residues. The CDR3 DNA reads TGCAGTGCGCAGGCCCGCCAAGAGCAGTACTTC. Its protein product is CSAQARQEQYF.